The present T cell receptor (beta chain) was sequenced within a study of tumor-infiltrating lymphocytes in localized non-small cell lung cancer. Study findings and constraints: Higher tumor T cell infiltration than in uninvolved lung was supported by TCRbeta sequencing. Tumor T-cell fraction was not associated with recurrence-free survival. Available tissue quantity limited TCR sequencing to a patient subset.

Some clones are missing from TCRdb's copy, which holds only in-frame ones; the method was immunoSEQ multiplex PCR. The sample lists about 14,000 clones; roughly 81% were seen once. V was clipped by 7 bases and J by 0 bases, with 14 bases between them. The CDR3 consists of 15 residues. From germline, CDR1 is SGHNT and CDR2 YYREEE (reference sequence). Regarding this clone: The antigen is not known.

The specimen sequenced was lung tumor tissue. This TCR came from a human donor with non-small cell lung cancer. The chain has TRBV5-4 and TRBJ2-1; D perhaps matches TRBD2 (6 bases). The CDR3 loop is CASGLSGSSYNEQFF. CDR3 DNA sequence: TGTGCCAGCGGCCTTAGCGGTAGCTCCTACAATGAGCAGTTCTTC.